This TCR beta chain was sequenced for a study of T cell responses to AZD1222 COVID-19 vaccine (dated by TCRdb to the early 2020s). Turning to the overall study: Because spike-specific TCR depth and breadth did not differ between the two schedules, AZD1222 recipients who got a second dose at roughly 4 weeks were pooled with those who got a second dose at roughly 12 weeks. A total of approximately 240 trial participants underwent TCR sequencing, of whom approximately 210 received two doses of AZD1222 and some 26 received two doses of the MenACWY control vaccine. Trial participants were enrolled by age into 18-55, 56-69 and 70-plus year subgroups, with about 150, 28 and 57 TCR-sequenced participants respectively.

The time point label here, explained by the study, means: baseline before first vaccination. Vaccinee samples came from UK trials COV001 and COV002, including a single-blind randomized controlled phase 2/3 trial of AZD1222 (ChAdOx1 nCoV-19) in healthy adults. For TCRbeta chain sequencing, PBMC samples were collected from trial participants at day 0 and at day 28 after the second dose. What the work shows at the level of the full study, not this receptor alone: A significant rise in spike-specific TCR breadth and depth was observed after two AZD1222 doses relative to day 0 and relative to MenACWY recipients. The whole spike protein was spanned by vaccine-associated CD4 TCRs, and dominant responses were seen in regions 160-218 and 743-854. In the small 56-69-year group, the increase in depth fell short of significance, most likely because of low power. Because no day 14 peak-response samples were available, the repertoires could be characterized only after the peak T cell response. Nearly half of unique spike-specific TCRs reportedly recognized epitopes outside regions mutated in the B.1.351 and B.1.1.7 variants. Participants were mostly white British, with more females than males. The authors suggested clonal diversity may have been underestimated. Only six AZD1222 recipients were SARS-CoV-2 seropositive at baseline, limiting conclusions about previously exposed vaccinees.

The CDR3 regions of human TCRbeta chains were analyzed by immunosequencing. Regarding the original processing steps: Repertoire TCRs were matched against a reference library of SARS-CoV-2-specific TCRs generated with the MIRA antigen-specificity platform. Breadth meant the fraction of unique TCRs that were SARS-CoV-2-associated, whereas depth meant the fraction of total T cells that were SARS-CoV-2-associated. Using the MIRA data, every spike-specific TCR was mapped to the spike region that the TCR reacted to and assigned to either a CD4 or a CD8 class. Log10-transformed breadth and depth values were compared by one-way ANOVA with Sidak's multiple comparisons tests. TCRdb obtained this table from immuneACCESS and retained in-frame rearrangements with V and J assigned. These tables miss some clones; where compared with another copy, unresolved V genes account for less than half of the shortfall, and the remainder is unexplained. The V and J calls and clone size come from that table; D and trimming were worked out from the DNA. For this sample the table gives fewer than 150,000 clones, of which 80% to 95% were detected only once. Of the sample, approximately 3.4% falls within the top ten clones.

With regard to this clone: Its antigen specificity is not known. Base qualities were left out, and no much larger clone turns up one base away.

V was cut back by 2 bases and J by 3 bases, leaving a gap of 11 bases between them. Measured from the cysteine to the phenylalanine, the CDR3 is 14 residues long. Only the CDR3 region is kept as DNA, spanning 42 bases read in frame from base 1. Per the germline V gene (reference sequence), MNHEY is the CDR1 and SMNVEV is the CDR2. The sample was peripheral blood, taken on day 0 of AZD1222 vaccination. This sequence uses TRBV27 and TRBJ2-7; perhaps TRBD1 is the D gene, with 6 bases matching. The TCR originated in an adult in good health. The DNA reads TGTGCCAGCAGTTTAGGGGACACGGGCTACGAGCAGTACTTC. This yields the protein CASSLGDTGYEQYF.